This T cell receptor beta chain was recovered during a study of naive CD8 T cells in extremely preterm neonates. Healthy nonsmoking adults and healthy children aged roughly 16-60 months donated peripheral blood. The CDR3 contains 17 residues. Trimming left V 3 bases short and J 5 bases short, with 21 bases between. Germline V gene lookup returns CDR1 SGDLS and CDR2 YYNGEE. TCRdb's copy holds only in-frame clones and misses some; the assay was immunoSEQ multiplex PCR. The sample records around 5,900 clones, 97% being singletons. Concerning this clone itself: Its antigen is unidentified.

Study conclusions and caveats: Compared with older groups, preterm CDR3s were shorter, with fewer N additions and less trimming. Preterm neonate repertoires were significantly less rich by iChao1 than others.

Sequencing was carried out using naive CD8+ T cells from blood. This TCR came from a human donor in good health. The chain joins TRBV9 to TRBJ2-4, with a weak D call TRBD1 (6 bases). This chain's CDR3 is CASSENRGHAEENIQYF. CDR3 DNA: TGTGCCAGCAGCGAAAACCGGGGACACGCGGAGGAAAACATTCAGTACTTC.